A single sample is the source of the 14 T cell receptor beta chains below, sequenced in a study of cytomegalovirus exposure and HLA in healthy donors. Primers: 60 Vbeta forward and 13 Jbeta reverse. Sequencing used immunoSEQ multiplex PCR; TCRdb keeps in-frame clones, though not all of them. This sample yields around 180,000 clones, of which about four fifths are seen a single time; approximately 0.26% belongs to the top ten. The sequencing sample was made of PBMCs. Receptors were obtained from a boy younger than 18 in good health and CMV-seronegative.

This chain links TRBV30 with TRBJ1-1; TRBD1 matches at 7 bases. The CDR3 is made up of 13 amino acids. Germline values: CDR1 GTSNPN, CDR2 SVGIG (reference sequence). V dropped 1 base and J dropped 9; count of bases not matched to a gene: 8. CDR3 coding DNA: TGTGCCTGGAGTGCCTTACAAGGGGGCAAAGCTTTCTTT. Protein product: CAWSALQGGKAFF. The variable domain in full, completed from reference TRBV30 and TRBJ1-1, reads SQTIHQWPATLVQPVGSPLSLECTVEGTSNPNLYWYRQAAGRGLQLLFYSVGIGQISSEVPQNLSASRPQDRQFILSSKKLLLSDSGFYLCAWSALQGGKAFFGQGTRLTVV.

The chain has TRBV30 and TRBJ2-5; D possibly corresponds to TRBD1 (5 bases). The DNA end is more similar to TRBJ2-7, so the J call may be wrong. The CDR3 extends over 14 amino acids. Germline CDR1 and CDR2: GTSNPN and SVGIG (reference sequence). The CDR3 protein is CAWSVTALSYEQYF. DNA of the CDR3: TGTGCCTGGAGTGTGACAGCGCTCTCCTACGAGCAGTACTTC.

The chain joins TRBV10-1 to TRBJ2-5; a possible D gene is TRBD2 (7 bases). Germline V gene data show CDR1 as WNHNN and CDR2 as SYGVQD (reference sequence). Trimming took off 10 bases at V and 2 bases at J, with 23 bases between the two ends. The CDR3 is 16 residues long. The chain's CDR3 is CATPLRRGPTQETQYF. The CDR3 coding sequence is TGCGCCACCCCACTTAGGCGGGGGCCCACTCAAGAGACCCAGTACTTC.

The gene calls are TRBV5-1 and TRBJ1-1; the D gene is possibly TRBD1 (5 bases). The CDR3 contains 13 residues. Deletions cut 4 bases from V and 3 bases from J, with 10 bases between. CDR1 and CDR2 (germline): SGHRS, YFSETQ. The CDR3 protein is CASSLTGYTEAFF. In DNA form, the CDR3 reads TGCGCCAGCAGCCTAACAGGTTACACTGAAGCTTTCTTT.

The chain combines TRBV5-1 with TRBJ2-1, with TRBD1 identical over 7 bases. J lost 4 bases, V lost 5 bases, and 12 bases had no gene match. The CDR3 contains 16 residues. Germline values: CDR1 SGHRS, CDR2 YFSETQ. This CDR3 reads CASRPDRERNYNEQFF. CDR3 sequence (DNA): TGCGCCAGCAGACCCGACAGGGAAAGAAATTACAATGAGCAGTTCTTC.

This rearrangement joins TRBV5-4 to TRBJ2-7; possibly TRBD2 for D (5 bases). Germline-derived CDR1 and CDR2 are SGHNT and YYREEE (reference sequence). The CDR3 length is 15 residues. V was cut by 4 bases and J by 7 bases, with 21 bases left in between. CDR3 bases: TGTGCCAGCAGCGCCCCGGGGTCGCGGCCGGGTGAGCAGTACTTC. Translated, it gives CASSAPGSRPGEQYF.

CDR3 DNA sequence: TGTGCCAGCAATGGGGGCCGGGAGGACGAGCAGTACTTC. Translating it yields CASNGGREDEQYF. This chain links TRBV2 with TRBJ2-7; weak D call: TRBD2 (7 bases). Trimming removed 7 bases at V and 5 bases at J, with 15 bases between. The CDR3 has 13 residues. Germline V gene lookup returns CDR1 SNHLY and CDR2 FYNNEI.

The chain links TRBV6-5 to TRBJ2-5; 12 nucleotides match TRBD2. The better agreement between TRBJ2-7 and the DNA end casts doubt on the J call. Germline V gene lookup returns CDR1 MNHEY and CDR2 SVGAGI. The CDR3 is 15 amino acids. The CDR3: CASSSWTSGVHEQYF. The CDR3 DNA is TGTGCCAGCAGTTCCTGGACTAGCGGGGTCCACGAGCAGTACTTC.

The genes are TRBV5-1 and TRBJ2-3, with 12 bases matching TRBD2. CDR3 length: 16 residues. Germline CDR1 reads SGHRS; CDR2 reads YFSETQ. V lost 4 bases, J lost 2 bases, and 5 bases stayed unmatched. CDR3 loop: CASSLGTSGFTDTQYF. DNA of the CDR3: TGCGCCAGCAGCCTGGGGACTAGCGGGTTCACAGATACGCAGTATTTT.

The J gene is TRBJ2-7, the V gene TRBV5-4, with D tentatively TRBD1 (6 bases). The germline gives CDR1 SGHNT, CDR2 YYREEE (reference sequence). The CDR3 is made up of 15 amino acids. Trimming cost V 3 bases and J 1 base, with 14 bases left between them. The CDR3 loop is CASSSRQDLSYEQYF. In DNA form, the CDR3 reads TGTGCCAGCAGCTCCCGACAGGACCTATCCTACGAGCAGTACTTC.

The V and J genes are TRBV9 and TRBJ1-1, with 9 bases fitting TRBD1. The CDR3 is 19 residues long. CDR1 and CDR2 from the germline V gene are SGDLS and YYNGEE. The junction had 18 bases not matched to a gene; V was cut back by 3 bases and J by 3 bases. The CDR3 sequence: CASSASGSGKRDRDTEAFF. The CDR3 DNA reads TGTGCCAGCAGCGCCAGTGGGTCGGGCAAACGGGACAGGGACACTGAAGCTTTCTTT.

The chain carries TRBV29-1 and TRBJ1-2; 7 positions agree with TRBD1. The trim removed 1 base at V and 7 bases at J, leaving 6 bases unmatched. The CDR3 has 13 residues. CDR1 is SQVTM, CDR2 ANQGSEA, per germline. As DNA, the CDR3 is TGCAGCGTTGAAGCACAGGGGAATGGTGGCTACACCTTC. Amino acids: CSVEAQGNGGYTF.

This chain's CDR3 is CASSESSSSENTGELFF. The DNA for the CDR3 is TGCGCCAGCAGTGAGTCGAGCTCTAGCGAGAACACCGGGGAGCTGTTTTTT. This rearrangement joins TRBV10-1 to TRBJ2-2; D may be TRBD2 (6 bases). Deletions cut 0 bases from V and 1 base from J, with 12 bases between. The CDR3 has 17 residues. The germline V gene has CDR1 WNHNN and CDR2 SYGVQD (reference sequence).

The chain links TRBV9 to TRBJ1-1, with unresolved D. The CDR3 sequence is 12 residues long. Per germline, CDR1 SGDLS and CDR2 YYNGEE. The V and J ends lost 0 bases and 11 bases respectively, with 11 bases between them. The DNA for the CDR3 is TGTGCCAGCAGCGTAGACAAACCGGGGGCTTTCTTT. Translation: CASSVDKPGAFF.